This T cell receptor (beta chain) was recovered during a study of PD-1 blockade in classical Hodgkin lymphoma. Background on the study: Nivolumab was administered to patients intravenously at 3 mg/kg every 2 weeks.

Produced via immunoSEQ multiplex PCR; TCRdb's table is partial and in-frame only. The table records 43,000 or so clones, 88% of them present only once. From germline, CDR1 is SGHTA and CDR2 FQGNSA. This CDR3 has 14 amino acids. V was clipped by 5 bases and J by 1 base, with 10 bases between them. Study observations and caveats: Nivolumab initiation under 1 year post-ASCT meant exclusion. Similar baseline diversity was found in complete responders and newly diagnosed patients. Relapsed/refractory patients reportedly had lower baseline diversity than newly diagnosed patients.

Details on this clone: Its antigen is unidentified.

Autologous stem cell transplantation was followed by relapse in every patient, and brentuximab vedotin exposure varied. The receptor's source is a human donor with classical Hodgkin lymphoma. The V and J genes are TRBV7-2 and TRBJ2-3; unclear D gene. The sequenced sample was peripheral blood mononuclear cells (PBMCs), obtained at baseline. The CDR3 region is CASSVVAGTDTQYF. The CDR3 region has the DNA TGTGCCAGCAGCGTAGTAGCAGGCACAGATACGCAGTATTTT.